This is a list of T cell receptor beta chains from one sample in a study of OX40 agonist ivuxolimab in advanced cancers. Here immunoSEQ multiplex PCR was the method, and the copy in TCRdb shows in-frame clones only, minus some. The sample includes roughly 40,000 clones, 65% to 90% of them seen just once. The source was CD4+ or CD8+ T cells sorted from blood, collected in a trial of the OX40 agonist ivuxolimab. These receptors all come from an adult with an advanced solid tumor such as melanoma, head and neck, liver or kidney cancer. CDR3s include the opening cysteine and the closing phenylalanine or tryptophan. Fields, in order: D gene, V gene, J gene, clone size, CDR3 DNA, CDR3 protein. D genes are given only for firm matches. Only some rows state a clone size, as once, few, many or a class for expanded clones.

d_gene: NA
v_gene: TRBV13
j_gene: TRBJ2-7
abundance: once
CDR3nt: TGTGCCAGCAGCACGGGACGGTCCTACGAGCAGTACTTC
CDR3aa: CASSTGRSYEQYF

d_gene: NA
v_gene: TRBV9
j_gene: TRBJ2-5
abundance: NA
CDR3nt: TGTGCCAGCAGCAGCCGGGGCAACAGTCAAGAGACCCAGTACTTC
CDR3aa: CASSSRGNSQETQYF

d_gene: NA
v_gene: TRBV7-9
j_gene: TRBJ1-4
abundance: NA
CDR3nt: TGTGCCAGCAGCCCCGCCGCGGGGACTAATGAAAAACTGTTTTTT
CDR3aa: CASSPAAGTNEKLFF

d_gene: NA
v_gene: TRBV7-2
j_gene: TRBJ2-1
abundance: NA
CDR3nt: TGTGCCAGCAGTCTAGTCGGGAATGAGCAGTTCTTC
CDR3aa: CASSLVGNEQFF

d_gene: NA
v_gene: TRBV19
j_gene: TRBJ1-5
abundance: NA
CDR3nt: TGTGCCAGTAGTATCTCCAGGGGAGGCAATCAGCCCCAGCATTTT
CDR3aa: CASSISRGGNQPQHF

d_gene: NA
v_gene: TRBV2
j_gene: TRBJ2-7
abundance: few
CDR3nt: TGTGCCAGCCATTCTAACCCCTACGAGCAGTACTTC
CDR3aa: CASHSNPYEQYF

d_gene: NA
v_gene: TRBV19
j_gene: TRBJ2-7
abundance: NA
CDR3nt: TGTGCCAGTAGTTCGGGGGACTACGAGCAGTACTTC
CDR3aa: CASSSGDYEQYF

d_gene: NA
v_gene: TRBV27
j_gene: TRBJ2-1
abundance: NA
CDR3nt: TGTGCCAGCAGTAAACTCACCTACAATGAGCAGTTCTTC
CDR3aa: CASSKLTYNEQFF

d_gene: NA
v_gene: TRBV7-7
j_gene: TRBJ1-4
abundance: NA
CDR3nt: TGTGCTAGCAGCCTCAGCCGGGGATCTAATGAAAAACTGTTTTTT
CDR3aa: CASSLSRGSNEKLFF

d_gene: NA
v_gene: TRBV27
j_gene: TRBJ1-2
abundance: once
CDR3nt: TGTGCCAGCAGGATGACAGCCTCCTATGGCTACACCTTC
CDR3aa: CASRMTASYGYTF

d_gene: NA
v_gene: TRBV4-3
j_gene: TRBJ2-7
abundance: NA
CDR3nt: TGCGCCAGCAGCCAAGTTCAGGGGCCGAACGAGCAGTACTTC
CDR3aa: CASSQVQGPNEQYF

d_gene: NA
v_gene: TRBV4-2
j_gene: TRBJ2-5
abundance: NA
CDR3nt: TGTGCCAGCAGCCAAGAACTGGTGTCCGGGTCGGAGACCCAGTACTTC
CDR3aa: CASSQELVSGSETQYF

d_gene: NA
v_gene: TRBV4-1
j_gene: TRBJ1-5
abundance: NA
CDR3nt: TGCGCCAGCAGCCAAGCCTCAGGTAGCAATCAGCCCCAGCATTTT
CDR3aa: CASSQASGSNQPQHF

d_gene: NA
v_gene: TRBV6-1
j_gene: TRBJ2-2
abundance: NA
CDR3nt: TGTGCCAGCAGTGAAGAAGAGGGATCGGGGGAGCTGTTTTTT
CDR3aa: CASSEEEGSGELFF

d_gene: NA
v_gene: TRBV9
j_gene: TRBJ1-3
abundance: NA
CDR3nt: TGTGCCAGTTCTCAGGGAAACACCATATATTTT
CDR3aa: CASSQGNTIYF

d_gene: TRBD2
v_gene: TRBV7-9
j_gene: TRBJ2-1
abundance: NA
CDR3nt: TGTGCCAGCAGCTCGCGAGGACTAGCGGGGGGCTACAATGAGCAGTTCTTC
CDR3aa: CASSSRGLAGGYNEQFF

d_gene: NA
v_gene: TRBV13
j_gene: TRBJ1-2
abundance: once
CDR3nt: TGTGCCAGCAGCATACTTCCGGGGGTAATCGGGGGCTACACCTTC
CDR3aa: CASSILPGVIGGYTF

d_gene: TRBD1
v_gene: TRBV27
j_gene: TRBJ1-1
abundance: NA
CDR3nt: TGTGCCAGCAGTCCATACCATCCCGCAGGGGGCACTGAAGCTTTCTTT
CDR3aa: CASSPYHPAGGTEAFF

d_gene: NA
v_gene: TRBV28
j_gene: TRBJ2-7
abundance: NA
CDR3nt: TGTGCCAGCAGCGAACAGGGCCGGATCTACGAGCAGTACTTC
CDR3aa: CASSEQGRIYEQYF

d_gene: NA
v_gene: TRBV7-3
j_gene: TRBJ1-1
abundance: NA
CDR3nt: TGTGCCAGCAGCCCTAGGGGGAACACTGAAGCTTTCTTT
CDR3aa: CASSPRGNTEAFF

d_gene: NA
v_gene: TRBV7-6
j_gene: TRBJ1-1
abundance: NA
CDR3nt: TGTGCCAGCAGCTTAGGTTCGAAGATGACTGAAGCTTTCTTT
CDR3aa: CASSLGSKMTEAFF

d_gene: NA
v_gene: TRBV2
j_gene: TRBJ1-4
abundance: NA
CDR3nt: TGTGCCAGCGGGTACGGGGTAGAAAAACTGTTTTTT
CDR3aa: CASGYGVEKLFF

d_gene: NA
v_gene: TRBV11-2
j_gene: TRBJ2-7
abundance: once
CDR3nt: TGTGCCAGCAGCTCTTCCGGGGCAACCTACGAGCAGTACTTC
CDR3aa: CASSSSGATYEQYF

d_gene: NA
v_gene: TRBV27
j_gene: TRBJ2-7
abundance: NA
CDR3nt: TGTGCCAGCGGAGCGAGCTCCTACGAGCAGTACTTC
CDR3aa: CASGASSYEQYF

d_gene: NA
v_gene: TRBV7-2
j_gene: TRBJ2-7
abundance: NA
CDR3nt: TGTGCCAGCAGATCAATAGCGGTCTACGAGCAGTACTTC
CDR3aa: CASRSIAVYEQYF

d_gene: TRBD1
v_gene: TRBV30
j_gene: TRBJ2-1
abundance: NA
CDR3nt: TGTGCCTGGAGTCTGGGACAGGGGGCGCGAAATGAGCAGTTCTTC
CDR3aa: CAWSLGQGARNEQFF

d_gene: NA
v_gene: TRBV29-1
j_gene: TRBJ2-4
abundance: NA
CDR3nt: TGCAGCGTGGCGGGCTCACCCGGGGCATCCTTAGCCAAAAACATTCAGTACTTC
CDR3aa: CSVAGSPGASLAKNIQYF

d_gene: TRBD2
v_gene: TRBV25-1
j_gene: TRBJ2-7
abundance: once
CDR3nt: TGTGCCAGCAGTGTGTTAGCGGGGGGCCACGAGCAGTACTTC
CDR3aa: CASSVLAGGHEQYF